Listed below are T cell receptor beta chains from one sample, sequenced in a study of T cells in Graves' hyperthyroidism and ophthalmopathy. In TCRdb, the multiplex PCR reads were re-called with MiXCR into one record per CDR3 protein. The sample yields just under 750,000 distinct CDR3 sequences, roughly 32% seen once. The specimen sequenced was blood. The receptors were gathered from a woman between 40 and 50 years old with Graves' hyperthyroidism. The CDR3 runs from the conserved cysteine through the conserved F or W. The D gene is left open where the match is weak. A row's size may be missing; if present it is once, few, many or a size class.

clone_size	v_call	j_call	d_call	cdr3_aa	cdr3_nt
-	TRBV20-1	TRBJ1-1	-	CSASISLTDTEAFF	TGCAGTGCTAGTATATCGCTTACGGACACTGAAGCTTTCTTT
-	TRBV6-5	TRBJ1-2	-	CASSDWGNYGYTF	TGTGCCAGCAGTGACTGGGGAAACTATGGCTACACCTTC
-	TRBV19	TRBJ1-2	TRBD1	CASSRTGMGGYTF	TGTGCCAGTAGCCGGACAGGGATGGGAGGCTACACCTTC
-	TRBV29-1	TRBJ1-1	-	CSVEAALNTEAFF	TGCAGCGTTGAAGCTGCACTAAACACTGAAGCTTTCTTT
-	TRBV3-1	TRBJ2-6	-	CASSQEGFPGANVLTF	TGTGCCAGCAGCCAAGAGGGATTCCCTGGGGCCAACGTCCTGACTTTC
-	TRBV11-1	TRBJ2-7	-	CASSLPGDPFAYEQYF	TGTGCCAGCAGCTTACCGGGTGATCCATTCGCCTACGAGCAGTACTTC
many	TRBV25-1	TRBJ1-6	-	CASSSSSSYNSPLHF	TGTGCCAGCAGTAGCAGTAGCTCCTATAATTCACCCCTCCACTTT
-	TRBV9	TRBJ1-4	TRBD1	CASSADGRQGAGEKLFF	TGTGCCAGCAGCGCGGACGGACGACAGGGGGCGGGCGAAAAACTGTTTTTT
-	TRBV5-1	TRBJ1-1	-	CASSFFRDSEAFF	TGTGCCAGCAGCTTTTTCAGGGATTCTGAAGCTTTCTTT
many	TRBV7-9	TRBJ2-7	-	CASVSETYEQYF	TGTGCCAGCGTATCGGAGACCTACGAGCAGTACTTC
-	TRBV10-3	TRBJ2-6	TRBD2	CATGNKLAGGPGANVLTF	TGTGCCACCGGCAATAAACTAGCGGGAGGGCCCGGGGCCAACGTCCTGACTTTC
many	TRBV5-1	TRBJ1-5	-	CASSLGWPEQPQHF	TGCGCCAGCAGCTTGGGATGGCCAGAGCAGCCCCAGCATTTT
many	TRBV10-3	TRBJ1-2	TRBD1	CAIKTGAFYGYTF	TGTGCCATCAAGACAGGGGCCTTCTATGGCTACACCTTC
-	TRBV7-7	TRBJ1-4	TRBD1	CASSPLGQAGEKLFF	TGTGCCAGCTCACCACTGGGACAGGCTGGGGAAAAACTGTTTTTT
many	TRBV2	TRBJ1-1	-	CARGRGWDTEAFF	TGTGCCAGGGGGAGGGGCTGGGACACTGAAGCTTTCTTT
-	TRBV7-2	TRBJ2-5	TRBD2	CASSSFERGQTQYF	TGTGCCAGCAGCTCCTTTGAGCGGGGCCAGACCCAGTACTTC
few	TRBV19	TRBJ1-5	-	CASSVDSRNQPQHF	TGTGCCAGTAGTGTCGACTCAAGGAATCAGCCCCAGCATTTT
-	TRBV5-1	TRBJ2-7	-	CASSLTERSSYEQYF	TGCGCCAGCAGCTTGACAGAAAGAAGCTCCTACGAGCAGTACTTC
-	TRBV10-3	TRBJ2-5	-	CAISEPRLETQYF	TGTGCCATCAGTGAGCCCAGGTTGGAGACCCAGTACTTC
-	TRBV7-2	TRBJ2-7	-	CASSPGRTSYEQYF	TGTGCCAGCAGCCCGGGACGGACGTCCTACGAGCAGTACTTC
many	TRBV12-3/TRBV12-4	TRBJ2-5	-	CASSPPDTAETQYF	TGTGCCAGCAGTCCCCCGGACACCGCGGAGACCCAGTACTTC
few	TRBV15	TRBJ2-7	TRBD2	CATSRELAGTYEQYF	TGTGCCACCAGCAGAGAGCTAGCGGGTACATACGAGCAGTACTTC
-	TRBV6-6	TRBJ2-2	-	CASGTGHSNTGELFF	TGTGCCAGCGGTACGGGACACTCGAACACCGGGGAGCTGTTTTTT
once	TRBV2	TRBJ2-7	-	CAISQDETYEQYF	TGTGCCATCAGCCAGGACGAAACCTACGAGCAGTACTTC
-	TRBV13	TRBJ2-7	TRBD2	CASSPLGGLAGADYLEQYF	TGTGCCAGCAGCCCACTCGGGGGGCTAGCGGGAGCAGACTACTTAGAGCAGTACTTC
-	TRBV6-4	TRBJ2-2	-	CASSVSRSTGELFF	TGTGCCAGCAGTGTCTCAAGATCCACCGGGGAGCTGTTTTTT
many	TRBV12-3/TRBV12-4	TRBJ1-5	TRBD1	CASSLTGGHQPQHF	TGTGCCAGCAGTTTAACAGGGGGCCATCAGCCCCAGCATTTT
few	TRBV6-4	TRBJ2-5	TRBD1	CASRDSGQTQYF	TGTGCCAGCCGGGACAGTGGGCAGACCCAGTACTTC
few	TRBV20-1	TRBJ2-7	-	CSARTEGASYEQYF	TGCAGTGCTAGAACAGAAGGCGCCTCCTACGAGCAGTACTTC
-	TRBV7-2	TRBJ2-7	TRBD1	CASSLVQGETYEQYF	TGTGCCAGCAGCCTAGTACAGGGGGAGACCTACGAGCAGTACTTC
many	TRBV20-1	TRBJ2-5	-	CSASRGAQETQYF	TGCAGTGCTAGTCGGGGGGCTCAAGAGACCCAGTACTTC
-	TRBV29-1	TRBJ2-6	TRBD2	CSASGGGTEAF	TGCAGCGCCTCGGGGGGGGGCACTGAAGCTTTC
many	TRBV29-1	TRBJ1-1	TRBD1	CSYTGGSMNTEAFF	TGCAGCTACACAGGGGGTTCGATGAACACTGAAGCTTTCTTT
many	TRBV10-1	TRBJ1-2	-	CASSEGTSYSGYGYTF	TGCGCCAGCAGTGAAGGGACCTCTTACTCCGGATATGGCTACACCTTC
once	TRBV6-5	TRBJ1-5	-	CAISYAGGEQPQHF	TGTGCCATCAGTTACGCTGGAGGGGAGCAGCCCCAGCATTTT
many	TRBV6-5	TRBJ1-1	-	CASSSGHGTEAFF	TGTGCCAGCAGTTCAGGGCATGGCACTGAAGCTTTCTTT
few	TRBV29-1	TRBJ1-2	-	CSVDDGYGYTF	TGCAGCGTTGACGACGGGTATGGCTACACCTTC
-	TRBV19	TRBJ2-7	-	CASSGQSGTSTGEQYF	TGTGCCAGTAGTGGGCAGTCCGGAACAAGCACAGGCGAGCAGTACTTC
many	TRBV6-1	TRBJ2-6	-	CASTPVTGANVLTF	TGTGCCAGCACCCCTGTCACTGGGGCCAACGTCCTGACTTTC
few	TRBV7-7	TRBJ2-7	TRBD1	CASSLACRDRLTYEQYF	TGTGCTAGCAGCTTAGCGTGTAGGGACAGACTCACCTACGAGCAGTACTTC
-	TRBV7-2	TRBJ1-2	TRBD1	CASSPRGTGVYGYTF	TGTGCCAGCAGCCCCCGGGGGACAGGGGTCTATGGCTACACCTTC
many	TRBV7-3	TRBJ2-2	-	CASSLGGTSELFF	TGTGCCAGCAGCTTAGGAGGGACTTCGGAGCTGTTTTTT